This TCR beta chain was found in a study of cytomegalovirus exposure and HLA in healthy donors. Regarding the study as a whole: Researchers reportedly found TCR beta sequences accurately predicted most subjects' HLA-A and HLA-B alleles. One later analysis reportedly identified an Asian-associated ancestry cluster that showed fewer N-insertions than the roughly 620-donor mean. CMV antigen specificity was confirmed in vitro for three CMV-associated chains.

As regards this clone: Its antigen remains unknown.

The V and J ends lost 2 bases and 4 bases respectively, with 5 bases between them. The CDR3 runs to 12 residues. The germline CDR1 and CDR2 sequences are MNHNS and SASEGT. Vbeta (60) and Jbeta (13) primers were used in the PCR. Here immunoSEQ multiplex PCR was the method, and the copy in TCRdb shows in-frame clones only, minus some. This repertoire shows some 140,000 clones, 70% to 85% found once; its top ten account for 2.1%. The receptor was derived from a man aged 25-45 years in good health and CMV-seronegative. The sequencing sample was made of PBMCs. The gene calls are TRBV6-1 and TRBJ1-2; D gene uncertain. CDR3 in DNA: TGTGCCAGCAGTGAACGCAGCTATGGCTACACCTTC. Translation: CASSERSYGYTF.